One and the same sample provided the 11 T cell receptor beta chains below, sequenced in a study of T cell repertoires and HLA-DP antigens. Their antigens are not known. Assay used: immunoSEQ multiplex PCR; TCRdb lists only in-frame clones, some missing. The data hold approximately 89,000 clones, with roughly 86% observed a single time. Sequencing input: CD4+ T cells from PBMCs. The receptors come from a man between 45 and 60 years old in good health and CMV-seronegative.

V usage is TRBV9 and J usage is TRBJ2-5; TRBD2 agrees at 7 bases. The germline V gene encodes CDR1 SGDLS and CDR2 YYNGEE. The V segment lost 4 bases and the J segment 2 bases; nucleotides outside the gene matches: 5. The CDR3 runs 14 residues. The DNA of the CDR3 is TGTGCCAGCAGCCTATCGGGGGGACAAGAGACCCAGTACTTC. Its translation is CASSLSGGQETQYF.

A few counts support this clone. The chain couples TRBV7-2 to TRBJ1-5; D is uncertain. Germline CDR1 reads SGHTA; CDR2 reads FQGNSA. This CDR3 region has 15 residues. The ends were cut back, 0 bases at V and 10 bases at J, with 16 bases in the middle. For the CDR3, the DNA is TGTGCCAGCAGCTTAGCAGGCGGGTCAAGCAATCCCCAGCATTTT. Amino acids: CASSLAGGSSNPQHF.

The chain links TRBV12-1 to TRBJ2-7; TRBD2 is the table's D call and was not checked against the DNA. TRBV12-1 is listed as a pseudogene. The CDR3 covers 15 residues. Here the CDR3 DNA reads TGTGCCAGCAGCCCTATCGGGAGGAGCTCCTACGAGCAGTACTTC. Protein product: CASSPIGRSSYEQYF.

The chain recombines TRBV5-4 with TRBJ2-5, with 11 bases that match TRBD2. V gave up 0 bases and J gave up 2 bases; unmatched junction bases: 6. Germline loops: CDR1 SGHNT, CDR2 YYREEE (reference sequence). This CDR3 comprises 17 residues. As DNA, the CDR3 is TGTGCCAGCAGCTTGGGGGCTAGCGGGAGGAGGCAAGAGACCCAGTACTTC. This translates into CASSLGASGRRQETQYF. The variable domain in full, completed from reference TRBV5-4 and TRBJ2-5, reads ETGVTQSPTHLIKTRGQQVTLRCSSQSGHNTVSWYQQALGQGPQFIFQYYREEENGRGNFPPRFSGLQFPNYSSELNVNALELDDSALYLCASSLGASGRRQETQYFGPGTRLLVL.

This chain links TRBV19 with TRBJ2-5; D may be TRBD1 (6 bases). Germline V gene lookup returns CDR1 LNHDA and CDR2 SQIVND (reference sequence). V lost 7 bases, J lost 0 bases, and 12 bases lay in between. The CDR3 covers 14 residues. The CDR3 region is CASNTGRHQETQYF. CDR3 sequence (DNA): TGTGCCAGTAATACAGGGAGACACCAAGAGACCCAGTACTTC.

The chain couples TRBV2 to TRBJ2-4, with TRBD1 identical over 9 bases. The CDR3 contains 17 residues. The ends lost 8 bases at V and 1 base at J; junction bases unmatched: 12. Germline-derived CDR1 and CDR2 are SNHLY and FYNNEI. The CDR3 loop is CASYRPGTGRAKNIQYF. The DNA of the CDR3 is TGTGCCAGCTACCGTCCCGGGACAGGGAGGGCCAAAAACATTCAGTACTTC. Filled out from reference TRBV2 and TRBJ2-4, the complete variable domain reads EPEVTQTPSHQVTQMGQEVILRCVPISNHLYFYWYRQILGQKVEFLVSFYNNEISEKSEIFDDQFSVERPDGSNFTLKIRSTKLEDSAMYFCASYRPGTGRAKNIQYFGAGTRLSVL.

The gene calls are TRBV30 and TRBJ1-5; 8 nucleotides align to TRBD1. Germline V lookup: CDR1 GTSNPN, CDR2 SVGIG (reference sequence). The length of the CDR3 is 19 residues. Germline trimming cut 4 bases from V and 1 base from J; bases unmatched to any gene: 18. DNA of the CDR3: TGTGCCTGGACTCTCAGCGGCTTCCGACAGGGGATGAGCAATCAGCCCCAGCATTTT. Protein: CAWTLSGFRQGMSNQPQHF.

The rearrangement links TRBV7-9 to TRBJ2-3; D is perhaps TRBD2 (6 bases). The V gene lost 10 bases and the J gene lost 2 bases, with 10 bases spanning the gap. CDR1 is SEHNR and CDR2 is FQNEAQ in the germline V gene (reference sequence). This CDR3 region has 12 residues. CDR3 sequence: CATGTVTDTQYF. CDR3 in DNA: TGTGCCACAGGGACTGTCACAGATACGCAGTATTTT. Filled out from reference TRBV7-9 and TRBJ2-3, the complete variable domain reads DTGVSQNPRHKITKRGQNVTFRCDPISEHNRLYWYRQTLGQGPEFLTYFQNEAQLEKSRLLSDRFSAERPKGSFSTLEIQRTEQGDSAMYLCATGTVTDTQYFGPGTRLTVL.

The V call is TRBV19, the J call TRBJ1-5; D remains unclear. Germline CDR1 and CDR2: LNHDA and SQIVND (reference sequence). CDR3 length: 13 residues. V gave up 3 bases and J gave up 5 bases, with 8 bases separating them. The CDR3 DNA reads TGTGCCAGTAGTATCGAGTGGGATCAGCCCCAGCATTTT. Translated, it gives CASSIEWDQPQHF. Looking up the rest from reference TRBV19 and TRBJ1-5 gives the full variable domain: DGGITQSPKYLFRKEGQNVTLSCEQNLNHDAMYWYRQDPGQGLRLIYYSQIVNDFQKGDIAEGYSVSREKKESFPLTVTSAQKNPTAFYLCASSIEWDQPQHFGDGTRLSIL.

The chain is built from TRBV9 and TRBJ2-5; D ambiguous. The CDR3 is 14 residues long. Looked up from germline, CDR1 is SGDLS and CDR2 is YYNGEE. Trimming shortened V by 0 bases and J by 2 bases, and 8 bases separated the two germline ends. The CDR3 reads CASSVEWNQETQYF. DNA for the CDR3: TGTGCCAGCAGCGTAGAGTGGAATCAAGAGACCCAGTACTTC.

This chain joins TRBV5-4 and TRBJ2-1; either TRBD1 or TRBD2 may supply D (5 bases each). Germline V gene data show CDR1 as SGHNT and CDR2 as YYREEE (reference sequence). This CDR3 spans 13 amino acids. The V end was cut by 0 bases, the J end by 10 bases, with 11 bases between. The CDR3 here is CASSLERGLEQFF. The CDR3 nucleotides are TGTGCCAGCAGCTTGGAACGGGGCCTCGAGCAGTTCTTC.